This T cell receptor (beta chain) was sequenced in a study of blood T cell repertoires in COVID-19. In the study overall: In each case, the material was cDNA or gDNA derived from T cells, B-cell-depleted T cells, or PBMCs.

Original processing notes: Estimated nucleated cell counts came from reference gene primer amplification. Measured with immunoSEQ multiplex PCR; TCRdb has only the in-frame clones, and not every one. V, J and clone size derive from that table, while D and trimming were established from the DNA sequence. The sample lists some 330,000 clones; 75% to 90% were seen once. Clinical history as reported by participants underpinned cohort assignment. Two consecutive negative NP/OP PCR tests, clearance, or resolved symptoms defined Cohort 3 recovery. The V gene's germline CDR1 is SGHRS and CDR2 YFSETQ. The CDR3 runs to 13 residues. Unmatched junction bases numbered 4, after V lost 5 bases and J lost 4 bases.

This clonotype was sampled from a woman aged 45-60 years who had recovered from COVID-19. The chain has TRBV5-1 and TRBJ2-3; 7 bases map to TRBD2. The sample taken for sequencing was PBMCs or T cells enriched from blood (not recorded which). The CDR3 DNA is TGCGCCAGCAGGGGGGGGAACGCAGATACGCAGTATTTT. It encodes CASRGGNADTQYF.